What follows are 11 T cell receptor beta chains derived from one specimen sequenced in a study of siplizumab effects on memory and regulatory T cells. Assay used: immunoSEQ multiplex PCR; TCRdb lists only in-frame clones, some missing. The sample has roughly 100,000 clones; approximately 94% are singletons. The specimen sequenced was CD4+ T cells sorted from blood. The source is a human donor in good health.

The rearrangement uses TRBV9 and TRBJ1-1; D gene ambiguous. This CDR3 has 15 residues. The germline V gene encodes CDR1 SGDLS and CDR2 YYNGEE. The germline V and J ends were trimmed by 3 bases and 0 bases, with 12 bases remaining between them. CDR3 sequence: CASSALPPMNTEAFF. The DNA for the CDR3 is TGTGCCAGCAGCGCGCTCCCACCTATGAACACTGAAGCTTTCTTT. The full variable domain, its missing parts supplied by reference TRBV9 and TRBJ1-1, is DSGVTQTPKHLITATGQRVTLRCSPRSGDLSVYWYQQSLDQGLQFLIQYYNGEERAKGNILERFSAQQFPDLHSELNLSSLELGDSALYFCASSALPPMNTEAFFGQGTRLTVV.

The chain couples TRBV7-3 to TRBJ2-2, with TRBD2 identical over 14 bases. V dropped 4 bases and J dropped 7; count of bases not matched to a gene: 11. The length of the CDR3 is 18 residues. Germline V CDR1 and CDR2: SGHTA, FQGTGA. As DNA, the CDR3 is TGTGCCAGCAGCTCCAGGGTGAGGGGACTAGCGGGAGACGGGGAGCTGTTTTTT. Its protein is CASSSRVRGLAGDGELFF.

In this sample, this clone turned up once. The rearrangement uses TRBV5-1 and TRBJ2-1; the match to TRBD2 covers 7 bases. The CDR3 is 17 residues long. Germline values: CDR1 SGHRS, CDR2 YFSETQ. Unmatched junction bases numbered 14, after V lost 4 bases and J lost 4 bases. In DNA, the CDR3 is TGCGCCAGCAGCGGGGGAGTTTCTAGCGGCCGATACAATGAGCAGTTCTTC. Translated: CASSGGVSSGRYNEQFF.

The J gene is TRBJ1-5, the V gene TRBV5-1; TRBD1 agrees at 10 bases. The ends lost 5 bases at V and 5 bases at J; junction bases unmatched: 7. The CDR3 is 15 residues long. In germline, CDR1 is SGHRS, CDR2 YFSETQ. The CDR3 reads CASSPTGTGDQPQHF. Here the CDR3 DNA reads TGCGCCAGCAGTCCAACCGGGACAGGGGATCAGCCCCAGCATTTT.

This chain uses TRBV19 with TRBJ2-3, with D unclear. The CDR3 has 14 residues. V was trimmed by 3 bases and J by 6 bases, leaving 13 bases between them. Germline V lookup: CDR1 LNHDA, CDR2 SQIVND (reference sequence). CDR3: CASSIRLTRDTQYF. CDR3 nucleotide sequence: TGTGCCAGTAGTATTCGGCTGACGCGGGATACGCAGTATTTT.

CDR3 DNA: TGTGCCAGCAGCGGTGGGGGGGCAGATACGCAGTATTTT. It is translated as CASSGGGADTQYF. This chain links TRBV9 with TRBJ2-3; 7 bases map to TRBD2. Germline V lookup: CDR1 SGDLS, CDR2 YYNGEE. The CDR3 spans 13 residues. The V gene end was trimmed by 3 bases and the J gene end by 4 bases; junction bases not matched to a gene: 2.

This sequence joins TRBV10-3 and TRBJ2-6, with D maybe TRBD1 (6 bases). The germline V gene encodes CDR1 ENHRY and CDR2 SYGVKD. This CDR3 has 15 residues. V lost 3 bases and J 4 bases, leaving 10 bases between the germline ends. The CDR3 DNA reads TGTGCCATCAGTGACTTGGGGGCCGGGGCCAACGTCCTGACTTTC. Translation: CAISDLGAGANVLTF.

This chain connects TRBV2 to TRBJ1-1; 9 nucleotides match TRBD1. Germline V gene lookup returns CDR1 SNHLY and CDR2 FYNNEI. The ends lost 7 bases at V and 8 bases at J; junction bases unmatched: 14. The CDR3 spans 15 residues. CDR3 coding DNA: TGTGCCAGCACAACCTGGGGACAGGGAGGGAAGGAAGCTTTCTTT. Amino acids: CASTTWGQGGKEAFF.

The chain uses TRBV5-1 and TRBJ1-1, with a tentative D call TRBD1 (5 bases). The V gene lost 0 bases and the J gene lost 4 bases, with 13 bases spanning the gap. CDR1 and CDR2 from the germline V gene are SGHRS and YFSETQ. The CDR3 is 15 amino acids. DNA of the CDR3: TGCGCCAGCAGCTTGGAGGGGAATAGGGGCACTGAAGCTTTCTTT. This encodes CASSLEGNRGTEAFF.

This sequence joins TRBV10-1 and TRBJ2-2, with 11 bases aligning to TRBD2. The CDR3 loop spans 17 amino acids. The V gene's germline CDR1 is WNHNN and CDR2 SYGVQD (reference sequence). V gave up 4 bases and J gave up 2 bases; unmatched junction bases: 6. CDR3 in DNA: TGCGCCAGCAGTGGGACACTAGCGGGGGCCAACACCGGGGAGCTGTTTTTT. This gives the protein CASSGTLAGANTGELFF.

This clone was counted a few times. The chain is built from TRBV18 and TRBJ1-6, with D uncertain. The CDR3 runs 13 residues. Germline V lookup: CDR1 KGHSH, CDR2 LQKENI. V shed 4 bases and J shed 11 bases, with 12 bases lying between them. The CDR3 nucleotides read TGTGCCAGCTCACAACAATCGGAGGCACCCCTCCACTTT. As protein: CASSQQSEAPLHF. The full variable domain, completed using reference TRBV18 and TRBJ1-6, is NAGVMQNPRHLVRRRGQEARLRCSPMKGHSHVYWYRQLPEEGLKFMVYLQKENIIDESGMPKERFSAEFPKEGPSILRIQQVVRGDSAAYFCASSQQSEAPLHFGNGTRLTVT.